Following are 3 T cell receptor beta chains from one sample sequenced in a study of shared clonotypes between healthy human individuals. Libraries were prepared by immunoSEQ multiplex PCR; TCRdb keeps only in-frame clonotypes and omits some of them. The data hold about 2.4 million clones, with more than 85% observed a single time. Material: naive CD4+ T cells from PBMCs. The subset denotes: CD45RA+ positively selected. These receptors were taken from a man aged 18 to 30 in good health. Some clones in this sample may be carry-over from other donors' samples.

Only one count was recorded for this clone. This chain links TRBV7-6 with TRBJ2-5; 9 bases fit TRBD2. The germline V gene encodes CDR1 SGHVS and CDR2 FNYEAQ. The CDR3 covers 15 residues. Losses at the gene ends were 1 base for V and 2 bases for J; bases not matched to a gene: 2. The CDR3 DNA is TGTGCCAGCAGCTTAGTGGCGGGAGGGCAAGAGACCCAGTACTTC. Translation gives CASSLVAGGQETQYF.

This chain connects TRBV20-1 to TRBJ2-5; D may be TRBD2 (5 bases). Germline V gene sequence: CDR1 DFQATT, CDR2 SNEGSKA (reference sequence). Trimming shortened V by 0 bases and J by 12 bases, and 11 bases separated the two germline ends. The CDR3 runs 11 residues. CDR3 amino acids: CSAREVPGEYF. The CDR3 DNA reads as TGCAGTGCTAGAGAAGTTCCCGGGGAGTACTTC.

The chain links TRBV5-1 to TRBJ2-7; 14 nucleotides agree with TRBD2. The V and J ends lost 6 bases and 7 bases, in that order; junction bases with no gene match: 12. CDR3 size: 16 residues. Germline CDR1 and CDR2: SGHRS and YFSETQ. The chain's CDR3 is CASTTRGLAGVREQYF. The CDR3 bases are TGCGCCAGCACCACCCGGGGACTAGCGGGAGTTAGGGAGCAGTACTTC.